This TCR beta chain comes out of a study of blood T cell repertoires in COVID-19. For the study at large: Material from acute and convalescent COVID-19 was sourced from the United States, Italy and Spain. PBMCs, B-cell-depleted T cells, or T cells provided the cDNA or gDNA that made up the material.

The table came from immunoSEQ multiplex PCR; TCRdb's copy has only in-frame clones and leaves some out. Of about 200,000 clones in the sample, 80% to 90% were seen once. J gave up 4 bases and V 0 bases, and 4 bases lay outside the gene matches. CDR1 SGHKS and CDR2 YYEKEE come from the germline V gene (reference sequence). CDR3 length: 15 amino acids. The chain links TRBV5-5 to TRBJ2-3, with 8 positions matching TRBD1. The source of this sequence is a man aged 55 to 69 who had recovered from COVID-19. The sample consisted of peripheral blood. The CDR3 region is CASSLVQGAPDTQYF. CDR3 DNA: TGTGCCAGCAGCTTGGTCCAGGGGGCCCCAGATACGCAGTATTTT.